The 16 T cell receptor beta chains presented below share a single source sample, sequenced in a study of T cells in localized non-small cell lung cancer. Clones were read by immunoSEQ multiplex PCR, and TCRdb kept only the in-frame ones, dropping some. Among under 55,000 clones listed, over 70% were seen once. Sequencing was performed on PBMCs, taken before any cancer treatment. These receptors all stem from a woman between 35 and 70 years old with stage II lung adenocarcinoma.

This rearrangement joins TRBV18 to TRBJ1-5; unclear D gene. Trimming removed 0 bases from V and 4 bases from J, with 13 bases in between. Germline assignment: CDR1 KGHSH and CDR2 LQKENI. The CDR3 length is 16 residues. The CDR3 loop reads CASSPPGATVNQPQHF. As DNA, the CDR3 is TGTGCCAGCTCACCACCGGGTGCAACAGTTAATCAGCCCCAGCATTTT.

The rearrangement links TRBV27 to TRBJ1-1; TRBD1 aligns across 12 bases. V was pared by 8 bases and J by 7 bases, with 11 bases of the junction left unmatched. Looked up from germline, CDR1 is MNHEY and CDR2 is SMNVEV (reference sequence). This CDR3 has 15 amino acids. CDR3: CASGKGQGANFEAFF. The CDR3 nucleotides read TGTGCCAGCGGGAAGGGACAGGGGGCGAATTTTGAAGCTTTCTTT.

This clone was recorded once. The CDR3 region is CASSQGVADTQYF. The CDR3 coding sequence is TGCGCCAGCAGCCAAGGGGTAGCAGATACGCAGTATTTT. The chain carries TRBV4-1 and TRBJ2-3; no firm D call. This CDR3 is 13 amino acids long. The V gene lost 1 base and the J gene lost 4 bases, with 6 bases spanning the gap. CDR1 is MGHRA, CDR2 YSYEKL, per germline.

The chain employs TRBV7-2 and TRBJ2-5, with 12 positions matching TRBD2. The CDR3 is 18 amino acids. The J segment lost 9 bases and the V segment lost 5 bases, leaving 19 bases of the junction unmatched. Per the germline V gene, CDR1 is SGHTA and CDR2 is FQGNSA. The CDR3 here is CASSPRSASGGAARAQYF. CDR3 DNA sequence: TGTGCCAGCAGCCCTCGGTCGGCTAGCGGGGGGGCTGCCCGGGCCCAGTACTTC.

The chain has TRBV18 and TRBJ2-3; 7 nucleotides match TRBD1. V gave up 3 bases and J gave up 11 bases; unmatched junction bases: 5. Germline values: CDR1 KGHSH, CDR2 LQKENI. The CDR3 length is 12 residues. CDR3: CASSPMGDRQYF. CDR3 coding DNA: TGTGCCAGCTCACCTATGGGGGACAGGCAGTATTTT.

The chain couples TRBV6-1 to TRBJ2-7; 7 bases are a match to TRBD2. V shed 6 bases and J 8 bases; nucleotides not matched to a gene: 4. This CDR3 has 11 amino acids. Germline V gene data show CDR1 as MNHNS and CDR2 as SASEGT. The DNA for the CDR3 is TGTGCCAGCAGCGTGGGGGGGAAGCAGTACTTC. Its protein is CASSVGGKQYF.

This chain joins TRBV18 and TRBJ1-1; D gene ambiguous. The germline CDR1 and CDR2 sequences are KGHSH and LQKENI. The CDR3 length is 16 residues. Trimming shortened V by 2 bases and J by 0 bases, and 13 bases separated the two germline ends. The CDR3 DNA is TGTGCCAGCTCACCAAATCCGAGACTGATGAACACTGAAGCTTTCTTT. Its protein is CASSPNPRLMNTEAFF.

This clone occurred a few times. The rearrangement uses TRBV19 and TRBJ1-2; D may be TRBD1 (6 bases). The germline V gene has CDR1 LNHDA and CDR2 SQIVND (reference sequence). With 3 bases removed from V and 5 bases from J, the gap between germline ends came to 16 bases. The CDR3 sequence is 15 residues long. The CDR3 here is CASSMVPGEVYGYTF. DNA of the CDR3: TGTGCCAGTAGTATGGTTCCAGGGGAAGTTTATGGCTACACCTTC.

Turning to this clone: A junction boundary mismatches the germline segment, possibly from a read error. The chain employs TRBV6-5 and TRBJ2-2; 7 bases are a match to TRBD2. CDR1 is MNHEY, CDR2 SVGAGI, per germline. This CDR3 is 15 amino acids long. The CDR3, as DNA: TGTGCCAGCAGTTACCTGGGGGGGAAAACCGGGAAGCTGTTTTTT. This encodes CASSYLGGKTGKLFF.

CDR3 DNA sequence: TGTGCCAGCAGCGATGCAGGGGGCGCCTGGGAAAAACTGTTTTTT. Translated: CASSDAGGAWEKLFF. The J gene is TRBJ1-4, the V gene TRBV5-8, with 8 bases lining up with TRBD1. The CDR3 has 15 residues. The V gene end was trimmed by 4 bases and the J gene end by 8 bases; junction bases not matched to a gene: 10. Germline CDR1 SGHTS, CDR2 YDEGEE.

The chain is built from TRBV28 and TRBJ2-7; perhaps TRBD1 as D (6 bases). Germline loops: CDR1 MDHEN, CDR2 SYDVKM. There are 14 residues in the CDR3. V was cut by 8 bases and J by 2 bases, with 16 bases left in between. The CDR3 is CASFNRVPPYEQYF. Here the CDR3 DNA reads TGTGCCAGCTTTAACAGGGTTCCTCCCTACGAGCAGTACTTC. Full variable domain (missing parts from reference TRBV28 and TRBJ2-7): DVKVTQSSRYLVKRTGEKVFLECVQDMDHENMFWYRQDPGLGLRLIYFSYDVKMKEKGDIPEGYSVSREKKERFSLILESASTNQTSMYLCASFNRVPPYEQYFGPGTRLTVT.

This clone was observed once. The chain joins TRBV5-1 to TRBJ2-3; a weak D match, TRBD2 (6 bases). V was cut by 0 bases and J by 4 bases, with 15 bases left in between. Germline CDR1 SGHRS, CDR2 YFSETQ. The CDR3 runs to 16 residues. The CDR3 reads CASSLEAGPGADTQYF. CDR3 DNA: TGCGCCAGCAGCTTGGAGGCAGGCCCGGGGGCAGATACGCAGTATTTT.

The chain combines TRBV6-5 with TRBJ1-5; D call uncertain. Germline V CDR1 and CDR2: MNHEY, SVGAGI. The V gene lost 8 bases and the J gene lost 7 bases, with 12 bases spanning the gap. This CDR3 spans 12 amino acids. The CDR3 sequence is CASSTLRQPQHF. The CDR3 coding sequence is TGTGCCAGCTCTACCCTTCGGCAGCCCCAGCATTTT.

The V and J genes are TRBV7-3 and TRBJ2-1; TRBD2 agrees at 12 bases. Looked up from germline, CDR1 is SGHTA and CDR2 is FQGTGA. The length of the CDR3 is 15 residues. V dropped 2 bases and J dropped 7; count of bases not matched to a gene: 3. CDR3 nucleotide sequence: TGTGCCAGCAGCTTAGGTACTAGCGGGGGGAATGAGCAGTTCTTC. This codes for CASSLGTSGGNEQFF.

This clone was recorded a few times. The CDR3 sequence: CATSRGLDSTEAFF. For the CDR3, the DNA is TGTGCCACCAGCAGGGGGTTAGACAGTACTGAAGCTTTCTTT. The J gene is TRBJ1-1, the V gene TRBV15; D perhaps matches TRBD1 (5 bases). The V end lost 3 bases, the J end lost 5 bases, and 13 bases lay between the germline ends. CDR1 LNHNV and CDR2 YYDKDF come from the germline V gene (reference sequence). CDR3 length: 14 amino acids. Complete variable domain (other parts from reference TRBV15 and TRBJ1-1): DAMVIQNPRYQVTQFGKPVTLSCSQTLNHNVMYWYQQKSSQAPKLLFHYYDKDFNNEADTPDNFQSRRPNTSFCFLDIRSPGLGDTAMYLCATSRGLDSTEAFFGQGTRLTVV.

V gene TRBV2 combines with J gene TRBJ2-5, with a weak D call TRBD1 (6 bases). The CDR3 is 15 residues long. The V gene's germline CDR1 is SNHLY and CDR2 FYNNEI. V lost 5 bases to trimming and J lost 2 bases, with 15 bases between them. Here the CDR3 reads CASSQKTGVQETQYF. The CDR3 DNA sequence: TGTGCCAGCAGTCAGAAGACAGGTGTGCAAGAGACCCAGTACTTC.